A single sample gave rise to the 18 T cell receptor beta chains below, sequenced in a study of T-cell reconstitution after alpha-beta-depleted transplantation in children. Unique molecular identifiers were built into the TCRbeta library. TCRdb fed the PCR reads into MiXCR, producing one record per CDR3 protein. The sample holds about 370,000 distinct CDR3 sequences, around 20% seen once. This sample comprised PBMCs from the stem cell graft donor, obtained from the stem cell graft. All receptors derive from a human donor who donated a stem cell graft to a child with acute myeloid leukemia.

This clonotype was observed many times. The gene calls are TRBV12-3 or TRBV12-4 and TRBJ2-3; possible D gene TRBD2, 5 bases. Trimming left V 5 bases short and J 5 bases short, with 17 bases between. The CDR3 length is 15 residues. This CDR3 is CASSRSGGSEDTQYF. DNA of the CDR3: TGTGCCAGCAGTCGGTCGGGCGGGTCTGAAGATACGCAGTATTTT.

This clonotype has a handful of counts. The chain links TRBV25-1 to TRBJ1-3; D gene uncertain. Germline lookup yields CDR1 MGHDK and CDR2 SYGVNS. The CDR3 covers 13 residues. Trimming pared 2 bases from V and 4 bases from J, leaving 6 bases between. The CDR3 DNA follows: TGTGCCAGCAGTGAAGTTCCCGGAAACACCATATATTTT. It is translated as CASSEVPGNTIYF.

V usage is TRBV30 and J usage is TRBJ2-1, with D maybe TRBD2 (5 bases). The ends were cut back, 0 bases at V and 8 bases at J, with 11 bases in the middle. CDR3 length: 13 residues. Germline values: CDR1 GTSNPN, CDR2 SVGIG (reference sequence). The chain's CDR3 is CAWSVRRRDEQFF. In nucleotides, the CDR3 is TGTGCCTGGAGTGTAAGGCGGCGGGATGAGCAGTTCTTC.

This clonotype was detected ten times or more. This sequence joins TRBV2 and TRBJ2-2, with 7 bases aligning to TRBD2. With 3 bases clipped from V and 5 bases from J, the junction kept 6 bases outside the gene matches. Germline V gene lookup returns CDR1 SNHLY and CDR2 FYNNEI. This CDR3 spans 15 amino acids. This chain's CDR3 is CASSELAVLTGELFF. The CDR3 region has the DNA TGTGCCAGCAGTGAGCTAGCGGTATTGACCGGGGAGCTGTTTTTT. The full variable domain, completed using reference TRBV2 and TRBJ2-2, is EPEVTQTPSHQVTQMGQEVILRCVPISNHLYFYWYRQILGQKVEFLVSFYNNEISEKSEIFDDQFSVERPDGSNFTLKIRSTKLEDSAMYFCASSELAVLTGELFFGEGSRLTVL.

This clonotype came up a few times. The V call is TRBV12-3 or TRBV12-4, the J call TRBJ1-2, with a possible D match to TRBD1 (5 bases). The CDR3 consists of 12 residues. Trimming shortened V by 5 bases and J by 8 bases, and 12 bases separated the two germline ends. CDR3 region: CASSPDRWGYTF. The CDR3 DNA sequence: TGTGCCAGCAGTCCAGACAGATGGGGCTACACCTTC.

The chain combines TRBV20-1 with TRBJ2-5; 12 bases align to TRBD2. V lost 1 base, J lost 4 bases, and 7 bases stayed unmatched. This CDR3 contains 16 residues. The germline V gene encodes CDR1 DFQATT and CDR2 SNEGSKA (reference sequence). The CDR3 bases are TGCAGTGCTAGAGTCCGACTAGCGGGAGTAGGAGAGACCCAGTACTTC. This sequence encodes CSARVRLAGVGETQYF.

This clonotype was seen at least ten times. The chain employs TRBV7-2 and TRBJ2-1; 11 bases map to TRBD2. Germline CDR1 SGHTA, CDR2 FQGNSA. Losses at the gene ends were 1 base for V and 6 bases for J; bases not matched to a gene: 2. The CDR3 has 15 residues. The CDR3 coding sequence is TGTGCCAGCAGCTTAGTAGCGGGAGGGCGCAATGAGCAGTTCTTC. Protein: CASSLVAGGRNEQFF.

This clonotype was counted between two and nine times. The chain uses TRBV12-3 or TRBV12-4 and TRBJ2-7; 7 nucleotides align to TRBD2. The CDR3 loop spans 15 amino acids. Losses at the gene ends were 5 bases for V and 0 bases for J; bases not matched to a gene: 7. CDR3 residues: CASSLRASGSYEQYF. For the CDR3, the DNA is TGTGCCAGCAGTCTCAGGGCTAGCGGCTCCTACGAGCAGTACTTC.

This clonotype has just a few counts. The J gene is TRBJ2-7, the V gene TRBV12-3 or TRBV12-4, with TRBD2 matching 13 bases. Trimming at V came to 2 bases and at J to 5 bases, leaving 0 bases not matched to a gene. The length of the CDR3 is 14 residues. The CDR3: CASSLTSGRDEQYF. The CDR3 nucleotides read TGTGCCAGCAGTTTAACTAGCGGGAGGGACGAGCAGTACTTC.

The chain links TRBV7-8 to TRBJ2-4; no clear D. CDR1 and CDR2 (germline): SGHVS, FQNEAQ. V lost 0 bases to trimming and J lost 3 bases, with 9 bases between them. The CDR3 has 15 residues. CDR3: CASSLADGYKNIQYF. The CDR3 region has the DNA TGTGCCAGCAGCTTAGCCGACGGATACAAAAACATTCAGTACTTC.

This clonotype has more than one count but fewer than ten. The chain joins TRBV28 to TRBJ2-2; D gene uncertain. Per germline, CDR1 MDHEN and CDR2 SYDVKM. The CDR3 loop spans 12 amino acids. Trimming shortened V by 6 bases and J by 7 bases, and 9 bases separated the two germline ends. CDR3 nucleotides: TGTGCCAGCAGCCGGGTTGACGGGGAGCTGTTTTTT. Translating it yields CASSRVDGELFF.

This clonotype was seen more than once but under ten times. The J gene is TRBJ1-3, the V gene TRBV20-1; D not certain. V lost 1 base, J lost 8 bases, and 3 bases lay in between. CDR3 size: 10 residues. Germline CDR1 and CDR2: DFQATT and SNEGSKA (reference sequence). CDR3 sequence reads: CSARVYTIYF. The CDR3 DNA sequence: TGCAGTGCTAGAGTTTACACCATATATTTT.

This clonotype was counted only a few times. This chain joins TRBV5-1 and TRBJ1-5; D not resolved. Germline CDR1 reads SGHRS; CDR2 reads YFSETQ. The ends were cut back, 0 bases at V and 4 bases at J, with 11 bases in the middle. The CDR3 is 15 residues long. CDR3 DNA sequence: TGCGCCAGCAGCTTGGGGCCTGGAGGAAATCAGCCCCAGCATTTT. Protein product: CASSLGPGGNQPQHF.

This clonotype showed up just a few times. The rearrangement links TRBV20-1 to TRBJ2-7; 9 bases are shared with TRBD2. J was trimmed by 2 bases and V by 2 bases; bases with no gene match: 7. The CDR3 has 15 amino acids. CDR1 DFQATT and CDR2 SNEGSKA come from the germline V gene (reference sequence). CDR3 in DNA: TGCAGTGCTAGATGGTGGCGGGAGGGCCCCTACGAGCAGTACTTC. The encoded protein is CSARWWREGPYEQYF.

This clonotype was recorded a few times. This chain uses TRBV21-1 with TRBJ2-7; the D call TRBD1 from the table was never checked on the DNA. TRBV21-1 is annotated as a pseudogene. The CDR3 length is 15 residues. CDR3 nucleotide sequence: TGTGCCAGCAGCATCCCCCGGGACAGGGGTTGCGAGCAGTACTTC. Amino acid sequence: CASSIPRDRGCEQYF.

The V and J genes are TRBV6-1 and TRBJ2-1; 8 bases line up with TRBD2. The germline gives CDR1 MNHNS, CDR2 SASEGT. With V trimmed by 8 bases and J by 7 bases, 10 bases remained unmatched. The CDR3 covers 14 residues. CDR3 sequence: CASCPAAGVNEQFF. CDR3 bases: TGTGCCAGCTGCCCGGCAGCGGGAGTAAATGAGCAGTTCTTC.

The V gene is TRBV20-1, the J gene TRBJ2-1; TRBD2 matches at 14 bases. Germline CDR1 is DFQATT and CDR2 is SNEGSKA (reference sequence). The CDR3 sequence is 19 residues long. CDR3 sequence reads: CRALAPGLAGASSYNEQFF. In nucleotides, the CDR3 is TGCAGGGCCCTCGCTCCGGGACTAGCGGGAGCCAGCTCCTACAATGAGCAGTTCTTC.

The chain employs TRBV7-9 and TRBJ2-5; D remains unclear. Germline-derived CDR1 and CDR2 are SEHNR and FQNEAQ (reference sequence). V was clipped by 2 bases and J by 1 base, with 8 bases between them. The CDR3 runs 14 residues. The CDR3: CASSLLLGQETQYF. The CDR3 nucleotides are TGTGCCAGCAGCTTATTGTTGGGCCAAGAGACCCAGTACTTC.